Each of the 21 T cell receptor beta chains below was sequenced from the same sample in a study of blood T cell repertoires in COVID-19. TCRdb's table, derived via immunoSEQ multiplex PCR, lists solely in-frame clones and lacks some. The sample shows 400,000 to 450,000 clones, more than 80% of them seen only once. The sequenced sample consisted of PBMCs or T cells enriched from blood (not recorded which). Receptors were obtained from a man under 40 who had recovered from COVID-19.

The V call is TRBV29-1, the J call TRBJ2-5, with TRBD2 as a possible D gene (5 bases). CDR1 is SQVTM and CDR2 is ANQGSEA in the germline V gene. Trimming removed 1 base at V and 4 bases at J, with 7 bases between. CDR3 length: 12 amino acids. CDR3 residues: CSVEATRETQYF. The CDR3 DNA sequence: TGCAGCGTTGAAGCCACTAGAGAGACCCAGTACTTC.

V gene TRBV2 combines with J gene TRBJ2-7, with a possible D match to TRBD2 (6 bases). Per germline, CDR1 SNHLY and CDR2 FYNNEI. This CDR3 is 15 amino acids long. The V end was cut by 7 bases, the J end by 1 base, with 17 bases between. CDR3 sequence: CASKSVGGGSYEQYF. Written as DNA, the CDR3 is TGTGCCAGCAAGTCCGTCGGAGGAGGGTCCTACGAGCAGTACTTC.

The rearrangement links TRBV4-1 to TRBJ2-1; 9 bases align to TRBD2. Trimming cost V 1 base and J 1 base; bases outside gene matches: 8. This CDR3 is 18 amino acids long. The germline gives CDR1 MGHRA, CDR2 YSYEKL. The CDR3 reads CASSQGLSGRRSYNEQFF. The CDR3 coding sequence is TGCGCCAGCAGCCAAGGGCTGAGCGGGAGGAGGTCCTACAATGAGCAGTTCTTC.

DNA of the CDR3: TGTGCCAGCAGGTACAGGGGCCCCTACGAGCAGTACTTC. This translates into CASRYRGPYEQYF. The genes are TRBV2 and TRBJ2-7; 7 bases agree with TRBD1. V lost 6 bases, J lost 2 bases, and 4 bases stayed unmatched. The CDR3 length is 13 residues. Per germline, CDR1 SNHLY and CDR2 FYNNEI.

The chain couples TRBV7-3 to TRBJ2-1; D might be TRBD2 (5 bases). V was cut by 6 bases and J by 5 bases, with 17 bases left in between. Germline CDR1 reads SGHTA; CDR2 reads FQGTGA. The length of the CDR3 is 15 residues. The CDR3 protein is CASSPEGLPNNEQFF. CDR3 in DNA: TGTGCCAGCAGTCCTGAAGGACTCCCGAACAATGAGCAGTTCTTC.

This CDR3 is CASNDRVNQPQHF. In DNA, the CDR3 is TGTGCCAGCAACGACAGGGTCAATCAGCCCCAGCATTTT. V usage is TRBV12-3 or TRBV12-4 and J usage is TRBJ1-5; 7 nucleotides match TRBD1. The ends lost 7 bases at V and 3 bases at J; junction bases unmatched: 3. This CDR3 region has 13 residues.

The chain is built from TRBV11-2 and TRBJ2-5, with 7 bases identical to TRBD2. After removal of 8 bases from V and 5 bases from J, the junction contained 23 bases not matched to a gene. This CDR3 spans 18 amino acids. CDR1 and CDR2 from the germline V gene are SGHAT and FQNNGV. This chain's CDR3 is CASVSFPGTAGNGETQYF. CDR3 DNA sequence: TGTGCCAGCGTGTCCTTTCCTGGCACAGCGGGGAATGGTGAGACCCAGTACTTC.

J is TRBJ1-3 and V is TRBV28; no clear D. This CDR3 contains 16 residues. The germline gives CDR1 MDHEN, CDR2 SYDVKM. Trimming cost V 5 bases and J 3 bases, with 17 bases left between them. DNA for the CDR3: TGTGCCAGCAGTCCAGGCCCCCGGAGGGTTGGAAACACCATATATTTT. It specifies CASSPGPRRVGNTIYF.

Here the CDR3 reads CASSSGSKTYEQYF. The CDR3 nucleotides are TGTGCCAGTAGTAGCGGGAGTAAGACCTACGAGCAGTACTTC. This rearrangement joins TRBV19 to TRBJ2-7; 7 nucleotides line up with TRBD2. Germline V gene sequence: CDR1 LNHDA, CDR2 SQIVND (reference sequence). With V trimmed by 4 bases and J by 2 bases, 5 bases remained unmatched. This CDR3 spans 14 amino acids.

Remarks on this clone: The same CDR3 can be traced to other DNA sequences in this sample. The chain joins TRBV7-2 to TRBJ1-5; D is possibly TRBD1 (5 bases). Trimming stripped 6 bases from V and 5 bases from J, with 11 bases between. The germline gives CDR1 SGHTA, CDR2 FQGNSA. This CDR3 is built from 13 residues. As DNA, the CDR3 is TGTGCCAGCAGTTTTAAAGGGGATCAGCCCCAGCATTTT. This encodes CASSFKGDQPQHF.

This clone appeared once. V gene TRBV28 combines with J gene TRBJ2-1; D is unclear. CDR1 is MDHEN, CDR2 SYDVKM, per germline. The CDR3 has 13 amino acids. Between the trimmed V and J ends, which lost 10 bases and 6 bases, there was a span of 16 bases. CDR3 residues: CATTLGSFNEQFF. DNA of the CDR3: TGTGCCACCACCCTCGGTAGCTTCAATGAGCAGTTCTTC. The full variable domain, its missing parts supplied by reference TRBV28 and TRBJ2-1, is DVKVTQSSRYLVKRTGEKVFLECVQDMDHENMFWYRQDPGLGLRLIYFSYDVKMKEKGDIPEGYSVSREKKERFSLILESASTNQTSMYLCATTLGSFNEQFFGPGTRLTVL.

V is TRBV24-1 and J is TRBJ2-1; 10 nucleotides line up with TRBD2. J gave up 0 bases and V 4 bases, and 5 bases lay outside the gene matches. CDR3 length equals 17 residues. From germline, CDR1 is KGHDR and CDR2 SFDVKD. CDR3 sequence: CATSDSGLAASYNEQFF. The CDR3 DNA reads as TGTGCCACCAGTGACTCAGGACTAGCGGCCTCCTACAATGAGCAGTTCTTC.

V and J are TRBV19 and TRBJ2-5; TRBD1 is a possible D gene (6 bases). Germline V gene lookup returns CDR1 LNHDA and CDR2 SQIVND (reference sequence). The CDR3 has 12 residues. The V gene lost 4 bases and the J gene lost 5 bases, with 8 bases spanning the gap. The CDR3 loop reads CASSRQGETQYF. CDR3 DNA sequence: TGTGCCAGTAGTAGGCAGGGGGAGACCCAGTACTTC.

This chain uses TRBV6-5 with TRBJ2-7; weak D call: TRBD1 (6 bases). This CDR3 spans 15 amino acids. Germline V gene data show CDR1 as MNHEY and CDR2 as SVGAGI. Trimming took off 1 base at V and 2 bases at J, with 12 bases between the two ends. CDR3 coding DNA: TGTGCCAGCAGTTACTTTGGGGGCGGCGCCTACGAGCAGTACTTC. The encoded protein is CASSYFGGGAYEQYF.

The chain links TRBV28 to TRBJ1-1, with 10 positions matching TRBD1. V shed 5 bases, J shed 0 bases, and the junction held 3 bases outside the gene matches. The CDR3 consists of 15 residues. CDR1 is MDHEN and CDR2 is SYDVKM in the germline V gene. In DNA form, the CDR3 reads TGTGCCAGCAGTCCGACAGGGGGCCTGAACACTGAAGCTTTCTTT. This sequence encodes CASSPTGGLNTEAFF.

This chain uses TRBV5-1 with TRBJ1-4; perhaps TRBD1 as D (6 bases). The CDR3 has 14 amino acids. Germline V gene lookup returns CDR1 SGHRS and CDR2 YFSETQ. V lost 4 bases and J lost 5, with 12 bases in between. The CDR3 spells CASSLQGQNEKLFF. The CDR3 nucleotides read TGCGCCAGCAGCCTACAGGGTCAGAATGAAAAACTGTTTTTT.

The rearrangement joins TRBV5-4 to TRBJ2-3; tentative D call: TRBD2 (5 bases). The CDR3 contains 11 residues. Per the germline V gene, CDR1 is SGHNT and CDR2 is YYREEE (reference sequence). Trimming took 7 bases from V and 4 from J, leaving 7 bases between them. CDR3 DNA: TGTGCCAGCGGGAGTGCAGATACGCAGTATTTT. Residues: CASGSADTQYF.

V gene TRBV18 combines with J gene TRBJ2-1; D is undetermined. V shed 0 bases and J shed 0 bases, with 9 bases lying between them. The CDR3 has 16 amino acids. Looked up from germline, CDR1 is KGHSH and CDR2 is LQKENI. CDR3 residues: CASSPPLRSSYNEQFF. Written as DNA, the CDR3 is TGTGCCAGCTCACCACCTCTCCGGAGCTCCTACAATGAGCAGTTCTTC.

The rearrangement uses TRBV28 and TRBJ1-6; TRBD1 matches 7 bases. Germline-derived CDR1 and CDR2 are MDHEN and SYDVKM. The CDR3 is 15 residues long. The V gene end was trimmed by 4 bases and the J gene end by 7 bases; junction bases not matched to a gene: 7. The CDR3 here is CASSSLGTVNSPLHF. The DNA for the CDR3 is TGTGCCAGCAGTTCCCTCGGGACAGTCAATTCACCCCTCCACTTT.

This clone was counted only a few times. Written as DNA, the CDR3 is TGCGCCAGCAGTGAGTTTGGACGGGAGGGCTATGGCTACACCTTC. This sequence encodes CASSEFGREGYGYTF. The chain joins TRBV10-2 to TRBJ1-2; D is uncertain. The V and J ends lost 1 base and 4 bases respectively, with 13 bases between them. The CDR3 has 15 amino acids. CDR1 and CDR2 (germline): WSHSY, SAAADI.

V usage is TRBV30 and J usage is TRBJ1-6; 7 bases are shared with TRBD1. Per germline, CDR1 GTSNPN and CDR2 SVGIG (reference sequence). The CDR3 spans 14 residues. Trimming cost V 7 bases and J 7 bases; bases outside gene matches: 10. The CDR3 loop is CASDPGQPNSPLHF. The CDR3 coding sequence is TGTGCCTCTGATCCGGGACAGCCGAATTCACCCCTCCACTTT.